This T cell receptor (beta chain) was recovered during a study of CD8 T cells in ankylosing spondylitis listed by TCRdb under 2017. Study-wide context: The study profiled T cell receptor beta repertoires in healthy donors and ankylosing spondylitis patients to find disease-linked TCR variants. The full study cohort was made up of approximately 24 ankylosing spondylitis patients and roughly 98 healthy donors. Samples of peripheral blood were taken, and for ankylosing spondylitis patients, synovial fluid was collected as well. Overall results and qualifications from the work: Blood from ankylosing spondylitis patients appeared to be characterized by a TCR beta motif made up of eight highly homologous amino acid variants. According to the report, matched synovial fluid samples from ankylosing spondylitis patients were significantly enriched for the disease-linked clones. Some of the motif variants had been reported before in the synovial fluid and blood of reactive arthritis patients, a finding that suggests common disease-initiation mechanisms. The disease-linked clones showed a CD8+ phenotype and occurred at relatively low frequencies in peripheral blood.

TCRdb records Illumina HiSeq 2500 as the sequencer. TCR beta libraries were prepared by quantitative 5'-RACE with molecular barcodes. The paper's processing steps were these. A new computational method, built on a probabilistic model of VDJ rearrangement, was used to identify disease-linked TCR variants. The public reads were quality trimmed at Q25 with fastp and then assembled into clones with MiXCR by TCRdb, keeping productive beta chains. Every CDR3 protein is listed once, alongside the most common genes and DNA of its rows. These V and J calls derive from TCRdb rather than the authors' analysis. The sample table shows roughly 400,000 distinct CDR3 sequences, and about a fifth are seen once. The ten top clones hold less than 20% of the sample. This clonotype appeared a few times. No antigen is known for it. No much larger clone is present one base from it, and per-base qualities are unavailable.

The CDR3 goes from the cysteine to the phenylalanine over 16 residues. Only the CDR3 DNA stays, 48 bases, in frame from base 1. V is cut back by 4 bases and J by 2 bases, with 8 bases in the junction unmatched. According to the germline V gene, CDR1 reads MDHEN and CDR2 reads SYDVKM. The source of this sequence is a male donor with ankylosing spondylitis. The chain is assembled from TRBV28 and TRBJ2-3; 8 middle bases align to TRBD2. Input material: blood, either unsorted or a sorted T cell fraction (not recorded which). The DNA sequence reads TGTGCCAGCAGTTCGGGACTAGGGACTTACACAGATACGCAGTATTTT. The resulting protein is CASSSGLGTYTDTQYF.